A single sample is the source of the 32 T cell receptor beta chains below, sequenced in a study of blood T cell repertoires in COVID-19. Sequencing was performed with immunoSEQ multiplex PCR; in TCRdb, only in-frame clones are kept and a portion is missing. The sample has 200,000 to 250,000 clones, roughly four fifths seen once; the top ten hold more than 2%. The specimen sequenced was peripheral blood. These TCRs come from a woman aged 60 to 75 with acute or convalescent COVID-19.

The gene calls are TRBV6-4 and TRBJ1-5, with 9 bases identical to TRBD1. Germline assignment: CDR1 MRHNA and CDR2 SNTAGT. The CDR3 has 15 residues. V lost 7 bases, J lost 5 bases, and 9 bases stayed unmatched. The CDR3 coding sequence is TGTGCCAGCACCGACTGGGGACAGGGTGATCAGCCCCAGCATTTT. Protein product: CASTDWGQGDQPQHF.

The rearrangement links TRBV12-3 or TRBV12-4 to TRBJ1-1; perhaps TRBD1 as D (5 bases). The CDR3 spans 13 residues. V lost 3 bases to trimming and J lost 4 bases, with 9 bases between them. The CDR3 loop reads CASSFGGGTEAFF. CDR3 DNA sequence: TGTGCCAGCAGTTTTGGGGGGGGCACTGAAGCTTTCTTT.

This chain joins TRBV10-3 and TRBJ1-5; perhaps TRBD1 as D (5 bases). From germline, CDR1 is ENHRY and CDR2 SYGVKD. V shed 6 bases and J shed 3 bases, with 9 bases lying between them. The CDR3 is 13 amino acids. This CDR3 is CAISPGPNQPQHF. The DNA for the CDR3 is TGTGCCATCAGCCCAGGGCCCAATCAGCCCCAGCATTTT.

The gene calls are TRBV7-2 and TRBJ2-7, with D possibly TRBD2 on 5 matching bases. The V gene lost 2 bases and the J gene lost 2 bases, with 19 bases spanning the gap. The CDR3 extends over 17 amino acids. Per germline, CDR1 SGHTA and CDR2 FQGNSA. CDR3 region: CASSLSGGRTLAYEQYF. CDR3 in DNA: TGTGCCAGCAGCTTATCTGGCGGGCGGACCCTCGCCTACGAGCAGTACTTC.

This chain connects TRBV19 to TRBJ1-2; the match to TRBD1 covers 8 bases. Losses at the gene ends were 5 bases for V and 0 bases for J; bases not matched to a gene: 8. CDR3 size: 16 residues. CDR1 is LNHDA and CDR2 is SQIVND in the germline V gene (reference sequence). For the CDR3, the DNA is TGTGCCAGTAGTCGCGGACAGGGTGGGTCTAACTATGGCTACACCTTC. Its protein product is CASSRGQGGSNYGYTF.

The CDR3 DNA reads as TGTGCCAGCAGCTTAGGTGGGGCAGGGATAGGAAACACCATATATTTT. The encoded protein is CASSLGGAGIGNTIYF. V is TRBV7-2 and J is TRBJ1-3; D possibly corresponds to TRBD1 (5 bases). The CDR3 consists of 16 residues. Deletions cut 1 base from V and 4 bases from J, with 14 bases between. CDR1 SGHTA and CDR2 FQGNSA come from the germline V gene.

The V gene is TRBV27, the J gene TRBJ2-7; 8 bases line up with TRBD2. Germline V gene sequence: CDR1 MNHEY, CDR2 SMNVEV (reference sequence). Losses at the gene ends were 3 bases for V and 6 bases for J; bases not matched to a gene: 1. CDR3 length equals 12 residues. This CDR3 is CASSFLAGEQYF. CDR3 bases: TGTGCCAGCAGTTTTCTAGCGGGCGAGCAGTACTTC.

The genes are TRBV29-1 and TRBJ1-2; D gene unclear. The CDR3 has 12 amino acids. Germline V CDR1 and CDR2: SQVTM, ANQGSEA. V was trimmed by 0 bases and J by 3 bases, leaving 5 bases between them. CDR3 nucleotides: TGCAGCGTTGAAGATCTCGACTATGGCTACACCTTC. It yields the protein CSVEDLDYGYTF.

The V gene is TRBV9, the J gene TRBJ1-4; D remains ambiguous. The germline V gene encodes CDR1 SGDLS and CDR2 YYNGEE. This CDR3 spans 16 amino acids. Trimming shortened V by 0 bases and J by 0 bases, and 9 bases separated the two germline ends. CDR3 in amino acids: CASSVGGGATNEKLFF. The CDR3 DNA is TGTGCCAGCAGCGTAGGAGGAGGCGCAACTAATGAAAAACTGTTTTTT.

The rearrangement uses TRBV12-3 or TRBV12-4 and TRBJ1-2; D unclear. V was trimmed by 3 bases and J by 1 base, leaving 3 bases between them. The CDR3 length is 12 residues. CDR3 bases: TGTGCCAGCAGTTTCGGTAACTATGGCTACACCTTC. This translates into CASSFGNYGYTF.

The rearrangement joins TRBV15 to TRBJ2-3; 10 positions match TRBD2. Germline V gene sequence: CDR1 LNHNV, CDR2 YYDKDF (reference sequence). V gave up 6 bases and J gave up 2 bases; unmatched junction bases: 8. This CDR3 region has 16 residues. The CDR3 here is CATSWKRGGFTDTQYF. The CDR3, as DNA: TGTGCCACCAGTTGGAAGCGGGGGGGTTTCACAGATACGCAGTATTTT.

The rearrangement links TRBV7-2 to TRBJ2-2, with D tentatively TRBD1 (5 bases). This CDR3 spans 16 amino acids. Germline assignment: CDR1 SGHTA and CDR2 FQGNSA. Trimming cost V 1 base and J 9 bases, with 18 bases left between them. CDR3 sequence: CASSLVVGQPPRELFF. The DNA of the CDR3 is TGTGCCAGCAGCTTAGTAGTTGGACAACCCCCGAGGGAGCTGTTTTTT.

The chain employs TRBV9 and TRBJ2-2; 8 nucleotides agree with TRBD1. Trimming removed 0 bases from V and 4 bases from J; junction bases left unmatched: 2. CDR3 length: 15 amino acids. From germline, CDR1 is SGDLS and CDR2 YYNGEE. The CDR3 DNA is TGTGCCAGCAGCGTAGGGACAGGGCCCACCGGGGAGCTGTTTTTT. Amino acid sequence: CASSVGTGPTGELFF. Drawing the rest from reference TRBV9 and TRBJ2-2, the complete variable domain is DSGVTQTPKHLITATGQRVTLRCSPRSGDLSVYWYQQSLDQGLQFLIQYYNGEERAKGNILERFSAQQFPDLHSELNLSSLELGDSALYFCASSVGTGPTGELFFGEGSRLTVL.

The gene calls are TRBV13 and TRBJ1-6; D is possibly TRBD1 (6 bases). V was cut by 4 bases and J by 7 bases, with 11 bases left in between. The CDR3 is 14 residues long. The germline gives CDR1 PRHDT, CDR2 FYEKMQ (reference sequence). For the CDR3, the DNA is TGTGCCAGCAGCTCCCGGACAGCCAATTCACCCCTCCACTTT. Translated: CASSSRTANSPLHF.

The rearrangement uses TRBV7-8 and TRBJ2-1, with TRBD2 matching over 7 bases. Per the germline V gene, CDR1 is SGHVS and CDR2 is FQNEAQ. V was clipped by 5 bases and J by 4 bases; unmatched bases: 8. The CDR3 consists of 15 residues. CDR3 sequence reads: CASSLPAGEYNEQFF. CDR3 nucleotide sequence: TGTGCCAGCAGCCTCCCCGCGGGGGAATACAATGAGCAGTTCTTC.

CDR3 sequence reads: CASSPKTGDGEQFF. CDR3 DNA: TGTGCCAGCAGCCCGAAGACAGGGGACGGTGAGCAGTTCTTC. The V call is TRBV6-5, the J call TRBJ2-1; 8 bases agree with TRBD1. CDR3 size: 14 residues. V was pared by 6 bases and J by 9 bases, with 10 bases of the junction left unmatched. CDR1 and CDR2 (germline): MNHEY, SVGAGI.

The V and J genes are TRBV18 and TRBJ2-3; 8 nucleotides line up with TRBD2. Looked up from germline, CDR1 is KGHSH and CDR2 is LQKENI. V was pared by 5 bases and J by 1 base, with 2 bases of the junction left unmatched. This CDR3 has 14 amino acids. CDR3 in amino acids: CASSETSGTDTQYF. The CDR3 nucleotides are TGTGCCAGCTCAGAGACTAGCGGCACAGATACGCAGTATTTT.

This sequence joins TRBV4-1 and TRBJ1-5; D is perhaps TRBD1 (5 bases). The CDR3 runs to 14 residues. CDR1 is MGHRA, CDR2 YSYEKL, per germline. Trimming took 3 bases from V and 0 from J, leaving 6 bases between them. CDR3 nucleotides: TGCGCCAGCAGCCACGGGGGTAGCAATCAGCCCCAGCATTTT. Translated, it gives CASSHGGSNQPQHF.

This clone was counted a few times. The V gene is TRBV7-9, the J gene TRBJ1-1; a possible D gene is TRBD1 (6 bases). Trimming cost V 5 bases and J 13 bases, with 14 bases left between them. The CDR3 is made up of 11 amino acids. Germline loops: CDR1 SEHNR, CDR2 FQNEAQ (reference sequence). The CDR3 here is CASSQQGLRFF. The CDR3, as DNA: TGTGCCAGCAGCCAACAGGGCCTACGTTTCTTT.

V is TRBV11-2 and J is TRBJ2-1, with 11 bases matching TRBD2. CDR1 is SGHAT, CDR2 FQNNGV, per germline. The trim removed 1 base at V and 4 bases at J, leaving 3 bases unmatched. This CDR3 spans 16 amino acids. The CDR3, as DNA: TGTGCCAGCAGCTTAGGGATAGCGGGGGGGTACAATGAGCAGTTCTTC. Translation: CASSLGIAGGYNEQFF. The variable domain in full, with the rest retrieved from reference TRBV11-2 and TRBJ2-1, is EAGVAQSPRYKIIEKRQSVAFWCNPISGHATLYWYQQILGQGPKLLIQFQNNGVVDDSQLPKDRFSAERLKGVDSTLKIQPAKLEDSAVYLCASSLGIAGGYNEQFFGPGTRLTVL.

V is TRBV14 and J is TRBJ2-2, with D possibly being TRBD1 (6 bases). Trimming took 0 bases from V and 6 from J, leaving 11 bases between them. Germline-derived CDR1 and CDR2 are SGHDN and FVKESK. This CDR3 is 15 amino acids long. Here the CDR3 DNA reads TGTGCCAGCAGCCAAGATCGGTACAGGGCCGGGGAGCTGTTTTTT. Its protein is CASSQDRYRAGELFF.

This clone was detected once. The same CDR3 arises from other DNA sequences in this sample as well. CDR3 sequence: CASSPGQTYGYTF. The CDR3 region has the DNA TGCGCCAGCAGCCCGGGACAGACCTATGGCTACACCTTC. The chain couples TRBV5-1 to TRBJ1-2; TRBD1 matches 7 bases. CDR1 and CDR2 (germline): SGHRS, YFSETQ. The ends lost 4 bases at V and 4 bases at J; junction bases unmatched: 4. The CDR3 runs 13 residues.

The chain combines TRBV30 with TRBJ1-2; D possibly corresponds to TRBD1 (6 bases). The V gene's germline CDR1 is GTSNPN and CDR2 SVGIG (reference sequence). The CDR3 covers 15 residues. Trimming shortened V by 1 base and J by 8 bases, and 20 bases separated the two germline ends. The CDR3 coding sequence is TGTGCCTGGAGTGCACTCTCGGGGACATTACTCGGCTACACCTTC. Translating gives CAWSALSGTLLGYTF.

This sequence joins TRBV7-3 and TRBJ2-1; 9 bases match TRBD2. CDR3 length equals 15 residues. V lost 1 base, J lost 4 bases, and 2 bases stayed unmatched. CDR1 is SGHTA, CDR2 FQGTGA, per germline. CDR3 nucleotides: TGTGCCAGCAGCTTAAAGCTAGCGGGGTACAATGAGCAGTTCTTC. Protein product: CASSLKLAGYNEQFF. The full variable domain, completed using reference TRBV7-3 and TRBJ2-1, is GAGVSQTPSNKVTEKGKYVELRCDPISGHTALYWYRQSLGQGPEFLIYFQGTGAADDSGLPNDRFFAVRPEGSVSTLKIQRTERGDSAVYLCASSLKLAGYNEQFFGPGTRLTVL.

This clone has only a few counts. CDR3 nucleotide sequence: TGTGCCAGCAGCCGGGGTAACACTGAAGCTTTCTTT. This codes for CASSRGNTEAFF. The chain recombines TRBV5-6 with TRBJ1-1; D is unresolved. Germline V CDR1 and CDR2: SGHDT, YYEEEE. Between the trimmed V and J ends, which lost 4 bases and 2 bases, there was a span of 6 bases. The CDR3 contains 12 residues.

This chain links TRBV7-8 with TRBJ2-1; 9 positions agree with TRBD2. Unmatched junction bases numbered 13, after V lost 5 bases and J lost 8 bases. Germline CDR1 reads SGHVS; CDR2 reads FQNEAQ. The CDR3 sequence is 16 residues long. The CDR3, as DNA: TGTGCCAGCAGCCCCCTGTTGGCGGGGGGGCGGGATGAGCAGTTCTTC. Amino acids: CASSPLLAGGRDEQFF.

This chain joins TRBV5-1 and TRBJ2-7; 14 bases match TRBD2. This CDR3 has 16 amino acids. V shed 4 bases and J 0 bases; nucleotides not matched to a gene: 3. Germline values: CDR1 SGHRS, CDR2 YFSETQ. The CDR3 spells CASSRGLAGGSYEQYF. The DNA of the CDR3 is TGCGCCAGCAGCAGAGGACTAGCGGGGGGCTCCTACGAGCAGTACTTC.

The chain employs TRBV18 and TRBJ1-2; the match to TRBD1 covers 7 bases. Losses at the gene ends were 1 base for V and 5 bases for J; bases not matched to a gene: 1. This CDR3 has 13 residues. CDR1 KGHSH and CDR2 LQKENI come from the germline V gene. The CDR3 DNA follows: TGTGCCAGCTCACCACAGGGGGCATATGGCTACACCTTC. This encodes CASSPQGAYGYTF.

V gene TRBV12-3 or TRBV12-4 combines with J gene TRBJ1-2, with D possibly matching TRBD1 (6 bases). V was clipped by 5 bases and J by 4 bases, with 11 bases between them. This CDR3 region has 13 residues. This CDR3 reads CASSVDRSYGYTF. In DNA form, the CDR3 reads TGTGCCAGCAGTGTGGACAGAAGCTATGGCTACACCTTC.

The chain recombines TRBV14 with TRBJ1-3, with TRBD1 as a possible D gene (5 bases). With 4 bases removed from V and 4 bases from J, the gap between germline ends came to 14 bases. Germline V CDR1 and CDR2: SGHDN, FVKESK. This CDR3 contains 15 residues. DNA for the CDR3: TGTGCCAGCAGCCTAACTCAGGGTGTAGGAAACACCATATATTTT. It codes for CASSLTQGVGNTIYF.

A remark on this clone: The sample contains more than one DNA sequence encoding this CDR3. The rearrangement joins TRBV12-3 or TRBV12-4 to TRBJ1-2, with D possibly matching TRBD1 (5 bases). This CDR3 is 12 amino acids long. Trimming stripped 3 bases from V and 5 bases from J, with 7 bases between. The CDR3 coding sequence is TGTGCCAGCAGTTTGGGGCAGTATGGCTACACCTTC. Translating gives CASSLGQYGYTF.

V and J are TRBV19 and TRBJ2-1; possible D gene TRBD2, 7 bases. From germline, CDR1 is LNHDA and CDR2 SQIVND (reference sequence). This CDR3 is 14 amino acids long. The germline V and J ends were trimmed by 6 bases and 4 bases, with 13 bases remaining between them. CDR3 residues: CASRARGPYNEQFF. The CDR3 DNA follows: TGTGCCAGTAGGGCGCGGGGGCCTTACAATGAGCAGTTCTTC.